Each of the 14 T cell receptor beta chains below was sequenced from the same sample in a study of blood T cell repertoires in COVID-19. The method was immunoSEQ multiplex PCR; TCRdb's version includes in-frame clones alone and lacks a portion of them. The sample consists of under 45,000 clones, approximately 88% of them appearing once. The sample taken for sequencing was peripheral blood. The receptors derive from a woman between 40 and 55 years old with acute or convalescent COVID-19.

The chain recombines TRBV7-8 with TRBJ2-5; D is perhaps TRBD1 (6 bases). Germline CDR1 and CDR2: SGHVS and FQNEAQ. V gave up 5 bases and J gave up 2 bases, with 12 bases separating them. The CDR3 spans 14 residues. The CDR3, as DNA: TGTGCCAGCAGCCAAGACAGGCCTCAAGAGACCCAGTACTTC. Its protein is CASSQDRPQETQYF.

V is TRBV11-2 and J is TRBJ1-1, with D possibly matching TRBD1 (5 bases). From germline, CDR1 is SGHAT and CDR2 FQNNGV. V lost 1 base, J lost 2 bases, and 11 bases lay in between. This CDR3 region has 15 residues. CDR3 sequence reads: CASSLGRQGNTEAFF. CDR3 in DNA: TGTGCCAGCAGCTTAGGACGGCAGGGAAACACTGAAGCTTTCTTT.

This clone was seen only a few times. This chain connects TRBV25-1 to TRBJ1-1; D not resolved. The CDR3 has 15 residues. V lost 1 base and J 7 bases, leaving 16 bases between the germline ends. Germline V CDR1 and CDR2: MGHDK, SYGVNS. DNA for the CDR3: TGTGCCAGCAGTGAATCTAGAATTCGGGGTGGTGAAGCTTTCTTT. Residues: CASSESRIRGGEAFF.

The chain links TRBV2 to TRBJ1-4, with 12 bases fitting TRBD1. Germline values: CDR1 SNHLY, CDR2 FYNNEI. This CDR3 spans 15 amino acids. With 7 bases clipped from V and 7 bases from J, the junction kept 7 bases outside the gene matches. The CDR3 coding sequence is TGTGCCAGCATTAGAACGGGACAGGGGGCTGAAAAACTGTTTTTT. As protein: CASIRTGQGAEKLFF.

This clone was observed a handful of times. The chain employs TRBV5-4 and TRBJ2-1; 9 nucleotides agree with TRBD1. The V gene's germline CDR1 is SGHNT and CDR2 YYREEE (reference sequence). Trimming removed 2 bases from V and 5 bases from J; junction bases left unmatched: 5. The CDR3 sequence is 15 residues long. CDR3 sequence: CASSFDRGSNNEQFF. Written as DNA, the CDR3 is TGTGCCAGCAGCTTTGACAGGGGGTCTAACAATGAGCAGTTCTTC.

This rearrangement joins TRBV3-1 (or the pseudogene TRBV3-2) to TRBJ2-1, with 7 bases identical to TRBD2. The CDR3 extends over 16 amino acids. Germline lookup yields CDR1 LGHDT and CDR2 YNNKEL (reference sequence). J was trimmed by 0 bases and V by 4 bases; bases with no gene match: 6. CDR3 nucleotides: TGTGCCAGCAGCCCCATGGGGGGGAGCTCCTACAATGAGCAGTTCTTC. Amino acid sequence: CASSPMGGSSYNEQFF.

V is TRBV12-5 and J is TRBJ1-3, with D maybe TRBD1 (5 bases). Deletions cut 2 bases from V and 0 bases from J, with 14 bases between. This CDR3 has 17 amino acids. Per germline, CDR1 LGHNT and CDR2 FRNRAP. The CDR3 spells CASGLLQGGGSGNTIYF. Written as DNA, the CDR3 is TGTGCTAGTGGTTTGCTCCAGGGAGGCGGCTCTGGAAACACCATATATTTT.

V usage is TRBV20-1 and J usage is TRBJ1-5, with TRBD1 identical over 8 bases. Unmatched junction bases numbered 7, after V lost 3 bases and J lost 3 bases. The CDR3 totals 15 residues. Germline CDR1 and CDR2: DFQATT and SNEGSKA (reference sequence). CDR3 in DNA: TGCAGTGCTAGTATAGGGACAGGAGACAATCAGCCCCAGCATTTT. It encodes CSASIGTGDNQPQHF.

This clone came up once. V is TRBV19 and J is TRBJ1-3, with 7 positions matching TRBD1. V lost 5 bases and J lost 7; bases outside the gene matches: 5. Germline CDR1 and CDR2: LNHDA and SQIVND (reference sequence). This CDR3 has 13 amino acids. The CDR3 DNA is TGTGCCAGTAGTCTCACAGGGGTGAACACCATATATTTT. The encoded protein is CASSLTGVNTIYF.

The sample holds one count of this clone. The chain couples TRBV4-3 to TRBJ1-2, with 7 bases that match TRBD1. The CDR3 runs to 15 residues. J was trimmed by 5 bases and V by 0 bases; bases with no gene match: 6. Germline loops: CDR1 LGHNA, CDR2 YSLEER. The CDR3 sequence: CASSQDSQGVYGYTF. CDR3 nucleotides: TGCGCCAGCAGCCAAGATTCCCAGGGGGTTTATGGCTACACCTTC.

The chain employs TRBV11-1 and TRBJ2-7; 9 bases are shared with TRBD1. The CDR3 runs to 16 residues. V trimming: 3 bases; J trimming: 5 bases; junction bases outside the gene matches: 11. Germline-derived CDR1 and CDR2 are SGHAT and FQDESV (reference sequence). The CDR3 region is CASSFLGQGILHEQYF. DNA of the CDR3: TGTGCCAGCAGCTTCCTCGGACAGGGGATCCTCCACGAGCAGTACTTC.

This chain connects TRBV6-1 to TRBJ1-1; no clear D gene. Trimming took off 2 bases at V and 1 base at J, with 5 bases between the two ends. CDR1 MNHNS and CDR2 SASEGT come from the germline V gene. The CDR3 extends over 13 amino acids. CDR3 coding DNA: TGTGCCAGCAGTGAACGGGAGAACACTGAAGCTTTCTTT. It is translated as CASSERENTEAFF.

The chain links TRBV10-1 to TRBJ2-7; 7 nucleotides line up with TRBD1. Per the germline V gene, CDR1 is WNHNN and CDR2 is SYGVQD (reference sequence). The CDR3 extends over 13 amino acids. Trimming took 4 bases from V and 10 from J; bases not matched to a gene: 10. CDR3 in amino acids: CASSADRATPQYF. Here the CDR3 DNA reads TGCGCCAGCAGTGCCGACAGGGCCACTCCCCAGTACTTC.

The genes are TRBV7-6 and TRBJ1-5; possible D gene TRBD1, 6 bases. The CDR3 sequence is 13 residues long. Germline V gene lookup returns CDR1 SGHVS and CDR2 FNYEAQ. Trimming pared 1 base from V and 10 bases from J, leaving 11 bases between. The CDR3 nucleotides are TGTGCCAGCAGCTTAGTCCTAGGGGGACCCCAGCATTTT. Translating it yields CASSLVLGGPQHF.